The present entry profiles one TCR beta chain with its context. Its antigen is unknown. Profiled with immunoSEQ multiplex PCR; TCRdb holds only in-frame clones, not every one. The data contain 120,000 or so clones, more than 85% of them singletons. The data are from a study of T cell responses to AZD1222 COVID-19 vaccine. Study results and limitations: Seropositive AZD1222 recipients at baseline numbered only five or six. It was only after the peak T cell response that any repertoires were sampled.

CDR1 is SGHDT and CDR2 is YYEEEE in the germline V gene. This CDR3 has 15 residues. Trimming cost V 4 bases and J 8 bases; bases outside gene matches: 12. The material was peripheral blood, obtained on day 0 of AZD1222 vaccination. This TCR was recovered from an adult in good health. V gene TRBV5-6 combines with J gene TRBJ1-2, with 9 bases matching TRBD1. The CDR3 DNA sequence: TGTGCCAGCAGCCTCACTGGACAGGGGTTTGAAGGCTACACCTTC. It specifies CASSLTGQGFEGYTF.